Following are 19 T cell receptor beta chains from one sample sequenced in a study of T cells in Graves' hyperthyroidism and ophthalmopathy. What was amplified from RNA transcripts were TCR beta CDR3 regions. During a first-round RT-PCR of the TCR CDR3, the HTBI primer set was used. TCRdb recomputed calls from the multiplex PCR reads with MiXCR, one row per CDR3 protein. The profile shows about 560,000 distinct CDR3 sequences, 15% to 19% of them singletons. The sample comprised blood. Receptors were obtained from a young woman with Graves' hyperthyroidism.

This clonotype appeared a few times. The rearrangement joins TRBV28 to TRBJ2-2; 9 positions match TRBD2. CDR3 size: 16 residues. Germline lookup yields CDR1 MDHEN and CDR2 SYDVKM. J was trimmed by 6 bases and V by 3 bases; bases with no gene match: 8. The CDR3 spells CASSFLSGSFPGELFF. The DNA for the CDR3 is TGTGCCAGCAGTTTTCTTAGCGGGAGTTTTCCCGGGGAGCTGTTTTTT.

This clonotype was found many times. The V and J genes are TRBV12-3 or TRBV12-4 and TRBJ2-2; D remains ambiguous. With 0 bases removed from V and 7 bases from J, the gap between germline ends came to 3 bases. This CDR3 is built from 12 residues. The CDR3 region has the DNA TGTGCCAGCAGTTTAGCTTTCGGGGAGCTGTTTTTT. Its translation: CASSLAFGELFF.

This clonotype was observed at least ten times. The chain links TRBV28 to TRBJ1-5, with D tentatively TRBD1 (6 bases). The V end lost 7 bases, the J end lost 0 bases, and 13 bases lay between the germline ends. This CDR3 region has 15 residues. CDR1 is MDHEN and CDR2 is SYDVKM in the germline V gene. The CDR3 DNA sequence: TGTGCCAGCATTCCTACGACAGGTAGCAATCAGCCCCAGCATTTT. It encodes CASIPTTGSNQPQHF.

This clonotype was seen more than once but under ten times. This chain connects TRBV28 to TRBJ2-1; the D is unclear. Germline CDR1 MDHEN, CDR2 SYDVKM. Between the trimmed V and J ends, which lost 5 bases and 2 bases, there was a span of 16 bases. The CDR3 is 16 residues long. As DNA, the CDR3 is TGTGCCAGCAGTCCCCTTAAGCTCCCCGCCTACAATGAGCAGTTCTTC. It yields the protein CASSPLKLPAYNEQFF. The variable domain in full, completed from reference TRBV28 and TRBJ2-1, reads DVKVTQSSRYLVKRTGEKVFLECVQDMDHENMFWYRQDPGLGLRLIYFSYDVKMKEKGDIPEGYSVSREKKERFSLILESASTNQTSMYLCASSPLKLPAYNEQFFGPGTRLTVL.

This clonotype has at least ten counts. The chain combines TRBV7-9 with TRBJ2-1, with 11 positions matching TRBD2. V shed 7 bases and J 7 bases; nucleotides not matched to a gene: 6. The germline gives CDR1 SEHNR, CDR2 FQNEAQ (reference sequence). The CDR3 consists of 14 residues. The CDR3 protein is CASTLAGGPNEQFF. The CDR3 DNA is TGTGCCAGCACCCTAGCGGGAGGTCCAAATGAGCAGTTCTTC.

The chain combines TRBV2 with TRBJ2-7; 7 bases are a match to TRBD1. Germline CDR1 reads SNHLY; CDR2 reads FYNNEI. The CDR3 sequence is 13 residues long. V trimming: 4 bases; J trimming: 1 base; junction bases outside the gene matches: 1. Here the CDR3 DNA reads TGTGCCAGCAGTGGCAGGGGGTCCTACGAGCAGTACTTC. It encodes CASSGRGSYEQYF.

In the case of this clonotype: A much larger clone lies one base from this, so it may be a read error. The genes are TRBV6-1 and TRBJ2-1; TRBD2 matches 9 bases. The CDR3 is made up of 16 amino acids. Germline CDR1 and CDR2: MNHNS and SASEGT. The CDR3 DNA is TGTGCCGGCAGCCCACATAGCGGGAGTAGGTACAATGAGCAGTTCTTC. Protein product: CAGSPHSGSRYNEQFF.

Ten or more counts support this clonotype. In DNA, the CDR3 is TGTGCCAGCAGTTTCTGGGAAGGCAACGAGCAGTACTTC. Its translation: CASSFWEGNEQYF. V and J are TRBV12-3 or TRBV12-4 and TRBJ2-7; no clear D gene. V was cut by 3 bases and J by 5 bases, with 11 bases left in between. The CDR3 covers 13 residues.

This clonotype has ten or more counts. The V gene is TRBV20-1, the J gene TRBJ1-1; 8 bases are shared with TRBD1. In germline, CDR1 is DFQATT, CDR2 SNEGSKA (reference sequence). J lost 4 bases, V lost 1 base, and 11 bases had no gene match. This CDR3 comprises 16 residues. For the CDR3, the DNA is TGCAGTGCTAGAGTACGGGGGGGAACAGGGGGCACTGAAGCTTTCTTT. It specifies CSARVRGGTGGTEAFF.

This clonotype was found many times. The gene calls are TRBV7-9 and TRBJ2-5; perhaps TRBD1 as D (5 bases). CDR3 length equals 15 residues. The V and J ends lost 1 base and 3 bases respectively, with 12 bases between them. Germline V lookup: CDR1 SEHNR, CDR2 FQNEAQ (reference sequence). CDR3 sequence: CASSLDGRAEETQYF. Written as DNA, the CDR3 is TGTGCCAGCAGCTTAGATGGCAGGGCTGAAGAGACCCAGTACTTC.

This clonotype was observed many times. The genes are TRBV5-1 and TRBJ2-4; tentatively, D is TRBD2 (6 bases). The CDR3 extends over 17 amino acids. The germline CDR1 and CDR2 sequences are SGHRS and YFSETQ. Trimming left V 3 bases short and J 8 bases short, with 24 bases between. CDR3 region: CASSSNDREPGEDIQYF. The CDR3 region has the DNA TGCGCCAGCAGCTCAAATGACCGGGAGCCTGGAGAGGACATTCAGTACTTC.

This clonotype has ten or more counts. The rearrangement joins TRBV30 to TRBJ1-5; D remains unclear. V lost 0 bases to trimming and J lost 3 bases, with 12 bases between them. Germline values: CDR1 GTSNPN, CDR2 SVGIG (reference sequence). This CDR3 is 15 amino acids long. Written as DNA, the CDR3 is TGTGCCTGGAGTGTAGGTGTGAGGACCAATCAGCCCCAGCATTTT. It translates to CAWSVGVRTNQPQHF.

J is TRBJ2-7 and V is TRBV10-1; 7 bases agree with TRBD1. This CDR3 is 18 amino acids long. The germline CDR1 and CDR2 sequences are WNHNN and SYGVQD (reference sequence). V shed 4 bases and J 0 bases; nucleotides not matched to a gene: 15. The CDR3 DNA sequence: TGCGCCAGCAGTGCATCGGGACAGCCGCCTGTATACTCCTACGAGCAGTACTTC. This gives the protein CASSASGQPPVYSYEQYF.

This clonotype was picked up many times. This rearrangement joins TRBV28 to TRBJ2-7; perhaps TRBD1 as D (6 bases). The CDR3 length is 14 residues. Germline CDR1 is MDHEN and CDR2 is SYDVKM. Trimming removed 5 bases at V and 1 base at J, with 12 bases between. The DNA of the CDR3 is TGTGCCAGCAGTCCCGGCGGACAGTCCTACGAGCAGTACTTC. Protein sequence: CASSPGGQSYEQYF.

Many counts were recorded for this clonotype. The gene calls are TRBV30 and TRBJ2-1, with D perhaps given as TRBD1 or TRBD2 (5 bases each). Trimming took off 1 base at V and 9 bases at J, with 16 bases between the two ends. In germline, CDR1 is GTSNPN, CDR2 SVGIG (reference sequence). The CDR3 spans 14 residues. CDR3 in amino acids: CAWSALSDQGEQFF. CDR3 nucleotides: TGTGCCTGGAGTGCCCTTAGCGACCAGGGTGAGCAGTTCTTC.

This chain links TRBV6-1 with TRBJ2-7; 8 nucleotides match TRBD1. CDR1 is MNHNS and CDR2 is SASEGT in the germline V gene. V dropped 6 bases and J dropped 6; count of bases not matched to a gene: 7. The CDR3 sequence is 13 residues long. DNA of the CDR3: TGTGCCAGCAGATGGACAGGGCGAAGCGAGCAGTACTTC. It is translated as CASRWTGRSEQYF.

This sequence joins TRBV3-1 and TRBJ2-5; D gene unclear. V gave up 0 bases and J gave up 5 bases, with 10 bases separating them. This CDR3 has 14 residues. Germline CDR1 and CDR2: LGHDT and YNNKEL (reference sequence). The CDR3 protein is CASSQESLWETQYF. The CDR3 DNA follows: TGTGCCAGCAGCCAAGAATCCCTTTGGGAGACCCAGTACTTC.

This clonotype was found a few times. The chain links TRBV4-3 to TRBJ2-1, with 7 bases aligning to TRBD2. CDR3 length: 14 amino acids. Trimming cost V 4 bases and J 5 bases; bases outside gene matches: 5. Germline V gives CDR1 LGHNA, CDR2 YSLEER. This chain's CDR3 is CASSPTSGNNEQFF. The CDR3 DNA reads TGCGCCAGCAGCCCAACGAGCGGGAACAATGAGCAGTTCTTC.

This chain joins TRBV6-1 and TRBJ2-1; no definite D call. V lost 6 bases and J 8 bases, leaving 8 bases between the germline ends. The CDR3 covers 11 residues. CDR1 MNHNS and CDR2 SASEGT come from the germline V gene. CDR3 residues: CASRFVDEQFF. CDR3 in DNA: TGTGCCAGCAGATTTGTAGATGAGCAGTTCTTC.